The 5 T cell receptor beta chains in this list originate from one sample, sequenced in a study of shared clonotypes between healthy human individuals. Only CD45RO-negative cells positively selected for CCR7 counted as naive CD8 cells, so terminally differentiated effector memory CD45RA+ cells were excluded. Repertoires were generated with immunoSEQ multiplex PCR, while TCRdb's copy carries only in-frame clones and drops some. The sample shows approximately 810,000 clones, 90% to 95% of them seen only once. The specimen sequenced was naive CD8+ T cells sorted from blood. The receptors originated from a man in his thirties or forties in good health.

The J gene is TRBJ1-5, the V gene TRBV7-8, with D possibly matching TRBD1 (5 bases). Germline CDR1 reads SGHVS; CDR2 reads FQNEAQ. With 1 base removed from V and 6 bases from J, the gap between germline ends came to 10 bases. The CDR3 has 14 amino acids. CDR3 protein: CASSLEPGPQPQHF. The CDR3 DNA reads TGTGCCAGCAGCTTAGAGCCAGGGCCTCAGCCCCAGCATTTT.

V is TRBV5-1 and J is TRBJ2-3; D possibly matches TRBD1 or TRBD2 (5 bases each). The germline V and J ends were trimmed by 0 bases and 5 bases, with 13 bases remaining between them. Looked up from germline, CDR1 is SGHRS and CDR2 is YFSETQ. The CDR3 length is 15 residues. The CDR3 sequence: CASSLVGGSGDTQYF. CDR3 in DNA: TGCGCCAGCAGCTTGGTTGGGGGTTCGGGAGATACGCAGTATTTT.

This chain joins TRBV4-1 and TRBJ2-3; TRBD2 agrees at 8 bases. CDR1 is MGHRA, CDR2 YSYEKL, per germline. V lost 4 bases to trimming and J lost 3 bases; unmatched junction nucleotides: 12. The CDR3 is made up of 17 amino acids. CDR3 nucleotide sequence: TGCGCCAGCAGCCTGACCCGGGAGGGCCTGGAGACAGATACGCAGTATTTT. As protein: CASSLTREGLETDTQYF.

This chain links TRBV7-6 with TRBJ2-7; D is unresolved. Germline V gene data show CDR1 as SGHVS and CDR2 as FNYEAQ. V was trimmed by 1 base and J by 0 bases, leaving 10 bases between them. CDR3 size: 15 residues. The CDR3 here is CASSLELPSSYEQYF. The CDR3, as DNA: TGTGCCAGCAGCTTAGAACTACCAAGCTCCTACGAGCAGTACTTC.

This rearrangement joins TRBV27 to TRBJ2-7, with 8 bases lining up with TRBD2. This CDR3 has 15 amino acids. V lost 3 bases to trimming and J lost 6 bases; unmatched junction nucleotides: 10. CDR1 and CDR2 from the germline V gene are MNHEY and SMNVEV (reference sequence). CDR3 protein: CASSFFTGGPAEQYF. CDR3 bases: TGTGCCAGCAGTTTTTTTACGGGAGGGCCGGCCGAGCAGTACTTC.